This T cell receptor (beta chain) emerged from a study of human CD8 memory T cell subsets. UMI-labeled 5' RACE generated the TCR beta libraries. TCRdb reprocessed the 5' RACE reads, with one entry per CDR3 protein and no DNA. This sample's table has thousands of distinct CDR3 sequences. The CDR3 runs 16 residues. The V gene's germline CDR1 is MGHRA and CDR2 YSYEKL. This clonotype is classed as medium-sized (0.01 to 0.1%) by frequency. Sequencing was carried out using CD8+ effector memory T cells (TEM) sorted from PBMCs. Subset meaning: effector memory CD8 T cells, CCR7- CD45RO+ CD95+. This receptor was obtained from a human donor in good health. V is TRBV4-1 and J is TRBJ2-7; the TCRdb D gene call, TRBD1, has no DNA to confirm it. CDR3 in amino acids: CASSAGGGTGAYEQYF.